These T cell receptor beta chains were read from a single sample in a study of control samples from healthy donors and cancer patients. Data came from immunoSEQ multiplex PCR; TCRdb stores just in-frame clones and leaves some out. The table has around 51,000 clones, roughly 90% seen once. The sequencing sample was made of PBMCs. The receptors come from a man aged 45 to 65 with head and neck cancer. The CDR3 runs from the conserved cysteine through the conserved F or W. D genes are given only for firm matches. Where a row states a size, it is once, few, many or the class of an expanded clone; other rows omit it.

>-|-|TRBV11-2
CASSIRTEAFF
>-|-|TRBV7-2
CASSLSLTEAFF
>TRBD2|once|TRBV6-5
CASSSSFGLAESQYF
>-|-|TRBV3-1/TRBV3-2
CASSQDWLVIDNEQFF
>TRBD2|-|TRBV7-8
CASSPRTSGSSYEQYF
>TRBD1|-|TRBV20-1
CSASLRVGGPYEQYF
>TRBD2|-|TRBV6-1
CASSEYRGAGGPYNEQFF
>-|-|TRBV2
CASSEAPLYYEQYF
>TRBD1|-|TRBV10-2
CASSGQGLGTEAFF
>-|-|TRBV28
CASRIPSPSGTEAFF
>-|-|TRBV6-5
CASMALGANEKLFF
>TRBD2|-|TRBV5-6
CASSFVRGVETQYF
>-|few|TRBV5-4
CASSKLDLNSYNEQFF
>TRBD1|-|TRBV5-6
CASSLVGDRGGDGYTF
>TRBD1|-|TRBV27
CASSRIHPRTGRGNEKLFF
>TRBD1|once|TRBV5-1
CASSWKGADTEAFF
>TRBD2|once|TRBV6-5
CASSLGLVITNEQYF
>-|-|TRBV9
CASSTRFSTHYNEQFF
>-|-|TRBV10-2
CASSESRSLRIDEQYF
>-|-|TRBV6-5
CASSQNPQVSYEQYF
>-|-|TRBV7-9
CASSLAARAANYGYTF
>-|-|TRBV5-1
CASSYGSSGTEAFF
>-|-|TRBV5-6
CASARSYSSYNEQFF
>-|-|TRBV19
CASSMIGGVGLETQYF
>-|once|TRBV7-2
CASSLGPRADTQYF
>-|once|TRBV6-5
CASTETDRYNSPLHF
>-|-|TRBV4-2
CASSQSLYEQYF
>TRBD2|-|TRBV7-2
CASSGIAGGETQYF
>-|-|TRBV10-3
CAISEGDNYGYTF
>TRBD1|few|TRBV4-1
CASSQGPGQIFPHEQFF
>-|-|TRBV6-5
CASTRGAFNEQFF
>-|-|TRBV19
CASSPGTSGPDTQYF
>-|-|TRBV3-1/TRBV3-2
CASSQGASSYNEQFF
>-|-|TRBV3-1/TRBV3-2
CASSREGDPNF
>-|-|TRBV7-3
CASSLTDSPADTQYF
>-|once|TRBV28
CASSSPGDTEAFF
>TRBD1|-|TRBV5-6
CASSPGTVNTEAFF
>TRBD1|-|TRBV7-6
CASSPGTGGGYEQYF
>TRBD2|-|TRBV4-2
CASSQDGLAGYYEQFF
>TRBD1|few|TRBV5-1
CASNDRGTNTGELFF
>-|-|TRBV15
CATSRAGNTGELFF
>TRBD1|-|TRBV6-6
CASSYWDREGGAQYF
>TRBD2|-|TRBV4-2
CASSKTSSGTTDTQYF
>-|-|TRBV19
CASSIRASGDYSNQPQHF
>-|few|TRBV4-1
CASSQEMGMLNQPQHF
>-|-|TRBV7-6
CASSQNMNTEAFF
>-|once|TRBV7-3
CASSLNGQHSPLHF
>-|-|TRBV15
CATSREGTRGNTIYF
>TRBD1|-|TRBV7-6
CASSTGQGSNQPQHF
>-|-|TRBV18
CASSPSGRGYTF
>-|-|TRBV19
CASSYGSTDTQYF
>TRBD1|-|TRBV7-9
CASSRTRQGASTGELFF